The clone carrying this T cell receptor (beta chain) has just a few counts. What it binds is not known. Arm-PCR of CDR3 regions with iRepertoire HTBI primers generated TCR beta libraries. TCRdb used MiXCR to reprocess the multiplex PCR reads, holding one entry per CDR3 protein. Here the sample spans 600,000 to 850,000 distinct CDR3 sequences, roughly 30% being singletons. The record originates from a study of regulatory T cells in long-lasting Graves disease. Study outcomes and limitations: Reduced TCR diversity was observed in persistent Graves' patients versus newly diagnosed patients. Sample size was small, which may have lowered accuracy.

Time point in this sample: persistent/refractory GD, antithyroid drugs over 5 years with positive TRAb. Following extraction of RNA from PBMCs, that RNA was used to make the TCR library. Approximately 10-milliliter peripheral blood samples went into EDTA tubes. This receptor was obtained from a female donor with Graves disease. This sample comprised peripheral blood mononuclear cells (PBMCs), obtained when the disease was refractory, from a patient treated with antithyroid drugs.

CDR3 coding DNA: TGTGCCAGCAGCTCCCTGGGGCCAGGCTATGGCTACACCTTC. This encodes CASSSLGPGYGYTF. The chain employs TRBV27 and TRBJ1-2; D might be TRBD1 (5 bases). Germline CDR1 and CDR2: MNHEY and SMNVEV (reference sequence). The CDR3 totals 14 residues. V gave up 6 bases and J gave up 4 bases, with 15 bases separating them.